This T cell receptor (beta chain) emerged from a study of shared clonotypes between healthy human individuals. V shed 1 base and J shed 4 bases, with 14 bases lying between them. From germline, CDR1 is SGDLS and CDR2 YYNGEE. This CDR3 is 15 amino acids long. For every subset, genomic DNA was evenly distributed across several immunoSEQ plates. TCRdb keeps only in-frame clones here, not all; method: immunoSEQ multiplex PCR. The sample has roughly 500,000 clones, about 96% seen once; the top ten hold 0.05% to 0.08%. The TCR was taken from a woman aged 25-40 years in good health. The genes are TRBV9 and TRBJ2-5; D gene ambiguous. The material sequenced was naive CD4+ T cells sorted from blood. Specified subset: CD45RA+ positively selected. As DNA, the CDR3 is TGTGCCAGCAGCGTAAACGTTAAGAGAGGAGAGACCCAGTACTTC. The encoded protein is CASSVNVKRGETQYF.